This entry describes one TCR beta chain. The entry originates in a study of blood T cell repertoires in COVID-19. Study summary: Samples came from the United States, Italy and Spain, spanning acute and convalescent COVID-19.

The V gene end was trimmed by 0 bases and the J gene end by 8 bases; junction bases not matched to a gene: 3. The germline CDR1 and CDR2 sequences are SEHNR and FQNEAQ (reference sequence). This CDR3 has 16 residues. As handled by the study authors: Using reference gene primer amplification, nucleated cell counts were estimated. Assay used: immunoSEQ multiplex PCR; TCRdb lists only in-frame clones, some missing. The DNA gave D and trimming, while V, J and clone size come from that table. The sample gives roughly 74,000 clones, roughly 89% of which show up once; 1% to 1.5% is in the top ten. In terms of age and location, participants ranged from about 18 to 95 years and lived in around 22 US areas.

The sequence was collected from a woman between 45 and 60 years old with acute COVID-19. The specimen sequenced was PBMCs or T cells enriched from blood (not recorded which). V usage is TRBV7-9 and J usage is TRBJ2-1; 14 bases map to TRBD2. Written as DNA, the CDR3 is TGTGCCAGCAGCTTAGCCGGGACTAGCGGGAGATATGAGCAGTTCTTC. Encoded protein: CASSLAGTSGRYEQFF.